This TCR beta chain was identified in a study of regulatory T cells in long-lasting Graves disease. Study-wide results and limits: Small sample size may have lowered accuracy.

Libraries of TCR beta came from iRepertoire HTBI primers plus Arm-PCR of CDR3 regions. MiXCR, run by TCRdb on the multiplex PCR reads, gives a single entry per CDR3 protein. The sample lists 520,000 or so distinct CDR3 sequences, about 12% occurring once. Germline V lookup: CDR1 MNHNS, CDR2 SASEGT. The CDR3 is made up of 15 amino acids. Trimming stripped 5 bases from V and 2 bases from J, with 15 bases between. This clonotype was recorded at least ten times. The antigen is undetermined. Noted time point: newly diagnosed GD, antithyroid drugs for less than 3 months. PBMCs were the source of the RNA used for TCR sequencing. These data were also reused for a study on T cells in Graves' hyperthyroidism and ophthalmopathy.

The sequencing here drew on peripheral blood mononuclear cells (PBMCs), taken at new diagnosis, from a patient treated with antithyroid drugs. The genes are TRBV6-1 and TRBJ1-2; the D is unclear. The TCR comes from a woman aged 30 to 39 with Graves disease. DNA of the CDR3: TGTGCCAGCAGTCCAGACCGGGGATCAAACTATGGCTACACCTTC. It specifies CASSPDRGSNYGYTF.